The 3 T cell receptor beta chains below were found in one sample sequenced in a study of blood T cell repertoires in COVID-19 (dated by TCRdb to 2018 to 2021). The library was prepared using the immunoSEQ multiplex PCR assay. TCRdb obtained this table from immuneACCESS and retained in-frame rearrangements with V and J assigned. These tables miss some clones; where compared with another copy, unresolved V genes account for less than half of the shortfall, and the remainder is unexplained. The sample table records 250,000 to 300,000 clones; more than 75% of these occur just once. In total, the top ten clones hold 6.6% of the sample. What was sequenced was PBMCs or T cells enriched from blood (not recorded which). The source is a woman aged 45-65 years who had been exposed to COVID-19.

V usage is TRBV10-1 and J usage is TRBJ2-7; tentatively, D is TRBD2 (6 bases). Deletions cut 6 bases from V and 2 bases from J, with 14 bases between. The V gene's germline CDR1 is WNHNN and CDR2 SYGVQD (reference sequence). CDR3 length: 14 amino acids. CDR3 region: CASSPGGRTYEQYF. Here the CDR3 DNA reads TGCGCCAGCAGCCCCGGAGGGAGAACCTACGAGCAGTACTTC.

The chain carries TRBV19 and TRBJ2-1; TRBD2 aligns across 7 bases. Germline V lookup: CDR1 LNHDA, CDR2 SQIVND (reference sequence). V shed 2 bases, J shed 6 bases, and the junction held 10 bases outside the gene matches. This CDR3 has 16 amino acids. CDR3 sequence: CASSISVGGGGNEQFF. CDR3 DNA: TGTGCCAGTAGTATATCCGTTGGTGGGGGGGGCAATGAGCAGTTCTTC. The full variable domain, in which reference TRBV19 and TRBJ2-1 provide the parts outside the CDR3, is DGGITQSPKYLFRKEGQNVTLSCEQNLNHDAMYWYRQDPGQGLRLIYYSQIVNDFQKGDIAEGYSVSREKKESFPLTVTSAQKNPTAFYLCASSISVGGGGNEQFFGPGTRLTVL.

This clone was counted once. The chain combines TRBV19 with TRBJ1-1; the D is unclear. Germline V gene lookup returns CDR1 LNHDA and CDR2 SQIVND (reference sequence). Trimming left V 8 bases short and J 6 bases short, with 19 bases between. The CDR3 spans 14 residues. CDR3 loop: CASSPRREAAEAFF. The CDR3 nucleotides read TGTGCCAGTTCCCCAAGGAGGGAGGCCGCTGAAGCTTTCTTT.